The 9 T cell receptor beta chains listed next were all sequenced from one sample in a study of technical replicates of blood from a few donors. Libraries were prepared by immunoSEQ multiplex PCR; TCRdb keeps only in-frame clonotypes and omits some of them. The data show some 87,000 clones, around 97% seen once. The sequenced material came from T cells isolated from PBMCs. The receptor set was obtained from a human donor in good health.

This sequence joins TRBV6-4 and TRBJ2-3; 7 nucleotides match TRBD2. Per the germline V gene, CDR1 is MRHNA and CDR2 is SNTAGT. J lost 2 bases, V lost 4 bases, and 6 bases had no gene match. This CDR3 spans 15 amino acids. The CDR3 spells CASSVTSEPTDTQYF. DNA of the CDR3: TGTGCCAGCAGTGTTACTAGCGAACCCACAGATACGCAGTATTTT.

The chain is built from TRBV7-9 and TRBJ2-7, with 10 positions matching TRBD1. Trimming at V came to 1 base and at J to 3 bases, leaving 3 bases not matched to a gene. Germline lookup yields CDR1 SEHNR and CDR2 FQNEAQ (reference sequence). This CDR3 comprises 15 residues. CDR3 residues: CASSLGGDRGYEQYF. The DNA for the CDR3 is TGTGCCAGCAGCTTAGGAGGGGACAGGGGCTACGAGCAGTACTTC.

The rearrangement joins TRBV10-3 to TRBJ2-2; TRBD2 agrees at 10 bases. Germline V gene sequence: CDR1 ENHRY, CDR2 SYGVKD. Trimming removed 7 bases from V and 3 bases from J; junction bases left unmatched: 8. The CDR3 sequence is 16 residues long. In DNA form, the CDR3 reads TGTGCCATCACCACCCTAGCGGGGGCGGACACCGGGGAGCTGTTTTTT. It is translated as CAITTLAGADTGELFF.

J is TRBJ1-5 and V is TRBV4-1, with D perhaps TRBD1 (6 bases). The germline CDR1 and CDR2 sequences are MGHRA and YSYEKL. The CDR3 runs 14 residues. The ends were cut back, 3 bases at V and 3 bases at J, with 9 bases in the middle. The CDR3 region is CASSHPGANQPQHF. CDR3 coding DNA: TGCGCCAGCAGCCACCCAGGGGCCAATCAGCCCCAGCATTTT.

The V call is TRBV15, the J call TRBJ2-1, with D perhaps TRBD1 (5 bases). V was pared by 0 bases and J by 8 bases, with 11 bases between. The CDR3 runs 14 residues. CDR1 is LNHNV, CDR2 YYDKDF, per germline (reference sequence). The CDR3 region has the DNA TGTGCCACCAGCAGAGATTTACAAGGGGATGAGCAGTTCTTC. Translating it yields CATSRDLQGDEQFF.

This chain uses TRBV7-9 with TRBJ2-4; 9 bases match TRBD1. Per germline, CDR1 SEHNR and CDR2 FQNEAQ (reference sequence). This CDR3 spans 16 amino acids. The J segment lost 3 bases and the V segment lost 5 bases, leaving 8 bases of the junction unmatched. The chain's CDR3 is CASSKRDRESKNIQYF. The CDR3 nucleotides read TGTGCCAGCAGCAAACGGGACAGGGAGAGCAAAAACATTCAGTACTTC.

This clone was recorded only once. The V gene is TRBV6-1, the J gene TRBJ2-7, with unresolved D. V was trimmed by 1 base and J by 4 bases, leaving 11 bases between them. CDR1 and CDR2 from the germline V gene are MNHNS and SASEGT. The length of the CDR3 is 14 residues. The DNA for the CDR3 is TGTGCCAGCAGTGAAGAGGCAGGTTTGTACGAGCAGTACTTC. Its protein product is CASSEEAGLYEQYF.

The CDR3 DNA is TGTGCCGGAGGTCGCGCTCCGGCCACCGGGGAGCTGTTTTTT. It codes for CAGGRAPATGELFF. This chain uses TRBV6-1 with TRBJ2-2; D perhaps matches TRBD2 (5 bases). The CDR3 contains 14 residues. Trimming stripped 11 bases from V and 4 bases from J, with 17 bases between. CDR1 is MNHNS and CDR2 is SASEGT in the germline V gene.

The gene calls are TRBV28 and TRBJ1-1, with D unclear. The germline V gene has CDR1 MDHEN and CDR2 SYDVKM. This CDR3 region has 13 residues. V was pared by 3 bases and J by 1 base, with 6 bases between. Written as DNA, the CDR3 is TGTGCCAGCAGTTTCCGGGGGAACACTGAAGCTTTCTTT. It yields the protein CASSFRGNTEAFF.